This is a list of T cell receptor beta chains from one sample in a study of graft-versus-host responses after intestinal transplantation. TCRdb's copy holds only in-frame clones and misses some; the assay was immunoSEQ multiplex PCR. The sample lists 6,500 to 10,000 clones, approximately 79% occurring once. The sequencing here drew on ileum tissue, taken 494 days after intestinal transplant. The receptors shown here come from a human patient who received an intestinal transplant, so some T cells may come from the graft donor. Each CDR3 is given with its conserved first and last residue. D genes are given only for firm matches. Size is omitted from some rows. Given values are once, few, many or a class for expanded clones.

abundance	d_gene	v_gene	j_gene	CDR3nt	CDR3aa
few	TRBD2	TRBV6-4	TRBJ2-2	TGTGCCAGCAGTGACTCGACTAGCGGGAGCGGGGAGCTGTTTTTT	CASSDSTSGSGELFF
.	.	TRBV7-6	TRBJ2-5	TGTGCCAGCAGCCCAAAAGAGACCCAGTACTTC	CASSPKETQYF
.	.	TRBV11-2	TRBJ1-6	TGTGCCACCGCGGCGGGGGGCGAAGGTTCACCCCTCCACTTT	CATAAGGEGSPLHF
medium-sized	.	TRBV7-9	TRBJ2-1	TGTGCCAGCAGCTTATACGGGAGCTCCTACAATGAGCAGTTCTTC	CASSLYGSSYNEQFF
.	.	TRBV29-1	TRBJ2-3	TGCAGCGTCCCCCCGATTAGCACAGATACGCAGTATTTT	CSVPPISTDTQYF
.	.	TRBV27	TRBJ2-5	TGTGCCAGCAGTCAAACCACCGGGACTTTAGAGACCCAGTACTTC	CASSQTTGTLETQYF
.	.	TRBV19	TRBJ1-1	TGTGCCAGTAGTACCAACTTGAACACTGAAGCTTTCTTT	CASSTNLNTEAFF
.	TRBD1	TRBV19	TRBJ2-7	TGTGCCAGTAGTATGACCGGCGGCGGGACAGGGTCCTACGAGCAGTACTTC	CASSMTGGGTGSYEQYF
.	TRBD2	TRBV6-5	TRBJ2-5	TGTGCCAGCAGTTACCGGACTAGGACCGAGACCCAGTACTTC	CASSYRTRTETQYF
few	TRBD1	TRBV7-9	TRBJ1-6	TGTGCCAGCAGCTCGGACAGGGGAGGGGATTCACCCCTCCACTTT	CASSSDRGGDSPLHF
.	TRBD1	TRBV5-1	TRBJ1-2	TGCGCCAGCAGCCCCCAGGACAGGGGGAACTATGGCTACACCTTC	CASSPQDRGNYGYTF
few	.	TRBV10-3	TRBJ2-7	TGTGCCATCAGTGAATCCTCCTACGAGCAGTACTTC	CAISESSYEQYF
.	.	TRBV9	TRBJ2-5	TGTGCCAGCAGCCCCCCCGGGGTAAAGGTCCAGTACTTC	CASSPPGVKVQYF
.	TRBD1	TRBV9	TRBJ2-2	TGTGCCAGCAGCCCTCGGACAGGGGGCGCCCCCGGGGAGCTGTTTTTT	CASSPRTGGAPGELFF
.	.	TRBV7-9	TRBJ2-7	TGTGCCAGCAGCTTAACGTTCCAAGGCGAGCAGTACTTC	CASSLTFQGEQYF
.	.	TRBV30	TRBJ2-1	TGTGCCTGGGCCTCTACCGGATCCTACAATGAGCAGTTCTTC	CAWASTGSYNEQFF
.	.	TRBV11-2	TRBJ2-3	TGTGCCAGCAGCTTAGAGAGGAAACTAAGAGATACGCAGTATTTT	CASSLERKLRDTQYF
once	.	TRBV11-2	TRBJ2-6	TGTGCCAGCAGCATCGGGGAACCGGGGGCCAACGTCCTGACTTTC	CASSIGEPGANVLTF
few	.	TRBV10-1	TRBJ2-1	TGCGCCAGCAGTGAGTATGTACGGAGCTCCTACAATGAGCAGTTCTTC	CASSEYVRSSYNEQFF
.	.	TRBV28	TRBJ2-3	TGTGCCAGCAGTCCACCACCCGGAGGGACCGCTCCGAGTACGCAGTATTTT	CASSPPPGGTAPSTQYF
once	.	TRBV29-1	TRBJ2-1	TGCAGCGTTCGGGACTCTTCCTACAATGAGCAGTTCTTC	CSVRDSSYNEQFF
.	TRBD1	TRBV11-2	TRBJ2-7	TGTGCCAGCAGCTTAGCACAACCGGGACAGGGGAACGAGCAGTACTTC	CASSLAQPGQGNEQYF
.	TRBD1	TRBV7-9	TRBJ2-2	TGTGCCAGCAGCCTCGGGACAGGGGGCCCCGGGGAGCTGTTTTTT	CASSLGTGGPGELFF
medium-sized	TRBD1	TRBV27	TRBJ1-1	TGTGCCAGCAGGCGAAGAGGGGGCCAGGACACTGAAGCTTTCTTT	CASRRRGGQDTEAFF
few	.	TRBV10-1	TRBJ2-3	TGCGCCAGCAGTGAGTCCCTTCACGGTACGCAGTATTTT	CASSESLHGTQYF
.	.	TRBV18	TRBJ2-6	TGTGCCAGCTCCCCGGCCCCGAGAAGCTCTGGGGCCAACGTCCTGACTTTC	CASSPAPRSSGANVLTF
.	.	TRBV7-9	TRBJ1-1	TGTGCCAGCAGCTTAGAAACAGGGCCAGCTTTCTTT	CASSLETGPAFF
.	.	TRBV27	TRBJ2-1	TGTGCCAGCCAAAAAGACAACGCGACCTACAATGAGCAGTTCTTC	CASQKDNATYNEQFF
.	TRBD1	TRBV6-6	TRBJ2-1	TGTGCCAGCAGTTACTGGGGACAGGGGACCTACAATGAGCAGTTCTTC	CASSYWGQGTYNEQFF
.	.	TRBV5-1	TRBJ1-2	TGCGCCAGCAGCCCTACCGCAGGGCGACTCAACTATGGCTACACCTTC	CASSPTAGRLNYGYTF
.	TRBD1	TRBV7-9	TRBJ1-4	TGTGCCAGCAGCTTGACAGGGGATGAAAAACTGTTTTTT	CASSLTGDEKLFF
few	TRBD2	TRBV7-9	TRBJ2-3	TGTGCCAGCAGCCAGGCGGCCCAAAGTAGCGGGAGTCCAGATACGCAGTATTTT	CASSQAAQSSGSPDTQYF
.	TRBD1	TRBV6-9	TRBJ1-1	TGTGCCAGCGGGGTTGAGGGGGCGAACACTGAAGCTTTCTTT	CASGVEGANTEAFF
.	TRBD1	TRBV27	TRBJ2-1	TGTGCCAGCAGTTTACCGAACGGACAGGGGGCGCGCAATGAGCAGTTCTTC	CASSLPNGQGARNEQFF
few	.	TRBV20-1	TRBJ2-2	TGCAGTGCCCCTGTCACCGGGGAGCTGTTTTTT	CSAPVTGELFF
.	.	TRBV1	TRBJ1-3	TGCACCAGCAGCCAAGATCAGGGTGGAAACACCATATATTTT	CTSSQDQGGNTIYF
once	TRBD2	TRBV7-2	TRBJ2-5	TGTGCCAGCAGCTTGAAAGGGACTAGCGGCGTGACCCAGTACTTC	CASSLKGTSGVTQYF
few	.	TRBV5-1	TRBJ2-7	TGCGCCAGCAGCGGACATTACGAGCAGTACTTC	CASSGHYEQYF
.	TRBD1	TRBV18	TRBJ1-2	TGTGCCAGCTCAACCTACCTTTACAGGGGAGACAACTATGGCTACACCTTC	CASSTYLYRGDNYGYTF
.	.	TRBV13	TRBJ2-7	TGTGCCAGCAGCTTTTTACAGGACGGTACCTACGAGCAGTACTTC	CASSFLQDGTYEQYF
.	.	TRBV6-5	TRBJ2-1	TGTGCCAGCAGATCGACAGTCAATGAGCAGTTCTTC	CASRSTVNEQFF
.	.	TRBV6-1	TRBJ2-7	TGTGCCAGCAGTGAAGCGGGCAGGTACGACGACGAGCAGTACTTC	CASSEAGRYDDEQYF
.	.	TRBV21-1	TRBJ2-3	TGTGCCAGCAGCACCGAGCTAGCGGGAGCAGATACGCAGTATTTT	CASSTELAGADTQYF
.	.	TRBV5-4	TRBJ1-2	TGTGCCAGCAGTTGGGAGCAAGGGATAGCCGATGGCTACACCTTC	CASSWEQGIADGYTF
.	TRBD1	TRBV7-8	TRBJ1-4	TGTGCCAGCAGCTTAATGGAGGGGGCAAAACTGTTTTTT	CASSLMEGAKLFF
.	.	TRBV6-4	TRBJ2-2	TGTGCCAGCAGTGATCGATTCTCTAGGTCGACCGGGGAGCTGTTTTTT	CASSDRFSRSTGELFF
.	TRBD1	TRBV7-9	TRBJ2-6	TGTGCCAGCAGCTCGAGACAGGGGGAGTCGCAAAATGGGGCCAACGTCCTGACTTTC	CASSSRQGESQNGANVLTF
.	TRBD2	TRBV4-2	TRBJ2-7	TGTGCCAGCAGCCTTCGACTAGCGGGAGGGAACGAGCAGTACTTC	CASSLRLAGGNEQYF
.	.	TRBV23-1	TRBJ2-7	TGCGCCAGCAGTTCTCCTCCGGGCGGGGTTCATCCCTACGAGCAGTACTTC	CASSSPPGGVHPYEQYF
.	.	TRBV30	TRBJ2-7	TGTGCCTGGAGTGTACTGTTCTACGAGCAGTACTTC	CAWSVLFYEQYF
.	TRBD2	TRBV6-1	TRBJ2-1	TGTGCCAGCAGTGAAGTCCCCTTTAGCGGGAAGGAGTTCTTC	CASSEVPFSGKEFF
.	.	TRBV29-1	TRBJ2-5	TGCAGCGTTGAAACGGGGGCAACGGAGACCCAGTACTTC	CSVETGATETQYF